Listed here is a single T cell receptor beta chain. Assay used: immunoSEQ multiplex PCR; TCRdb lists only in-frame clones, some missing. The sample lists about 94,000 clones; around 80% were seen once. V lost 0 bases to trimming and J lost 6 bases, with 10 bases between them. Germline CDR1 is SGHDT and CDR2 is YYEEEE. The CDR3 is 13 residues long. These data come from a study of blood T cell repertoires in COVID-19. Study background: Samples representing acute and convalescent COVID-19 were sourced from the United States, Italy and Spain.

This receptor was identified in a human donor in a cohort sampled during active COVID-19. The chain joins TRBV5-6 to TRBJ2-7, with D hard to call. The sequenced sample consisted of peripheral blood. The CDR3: CASSLAWAGEQYF. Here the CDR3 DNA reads TGTGCCAGCAGCTTGGCCTGGGCAGGCGAGCAGTACTTC.